This TCR beta chain derives from a study of response to subunit inactivated influenza vaccine. Overall study findings and caveats: Authors suggested seasonal influenza vaccinations each recruit few new T cells.

TCRdb processed the RT-PCR reads anew with MiXCR; each CDR3 protein has one entry. The sample yields roughly 650,000 distinct CDR3 sequences, around 13% seen once. On this clonotype: As yet, its antigen is unknown.

Germline loops: CDR1 SEHNR, CDR2 FQNEAQ (reference sequence). The CDR3 has 14 residues. The V segment lost 4 bases and the J segment 3 bases; nucleotides outside the gene matches: 4. The specimen comprised PBMCs from blood, sampled around 14 days before vaccination. The clonotype originates from a man between 45 and 60 years old who received an inactivated influenza vaccine. The chain employs TRBV7-9 and TRBJ2-7, with 9 bases that match TRBD1. CDR3 sequence: CASSYGGQGYEQYF. In nucleotides, the CDR3 is TGTGCCAGCAGCTATGGGGGACAGGGCTACGAGCAGTACTTC.